This T cell receptor beta chain was sequenced for a study of blood T cell repertoires in COVID-19. Background on the study: PBMCs, B-cell-depleted T cells, or T cells were the source of the cDNA or gDNA that made up the material.

Clones were sequenced by immunoSEQ multiplex PCR, and TCRdb holds only the in-frame ones, with some missing. The data contain approximately 200,000 clones, 80% to 85% of them singletons. This clone appeared a few times. Trimming cost V 5 bases and J 3 bases, with 21 bases left between them. CDR1 is MDHEN and CDR2 is SYDVKM in the germline V gene. The CDR3 is 17 residues long. This chain joins TRBV28 and TRBJ2-3; D might be TRBD2 (7 bases). The clonotype comes from a woman between 25 and 40 years old with acute or convalescent COVID-19. Sequencing was carried out using peripheral blood. CDR3 protein: CASSQGGGPGQTDTQYF. Written as DNA, the CDR3 is TGTGCCAGCAGTCAAGGGGGGGGTCCCGGTCAGACAGATACGCAGTATTTT.